The 10 T cell receptor beta chains reported below all come from one sample, sequenced in a study of technical replicates of blood from a few donors (dated by TCRdb to 2016 to 2017). The protocol used for the library was the immunoSEQ multiplex PCR assay. TCRdb limited this immuneACCESS table to in-frame rearrangements with V and J called. A share of clones is missing; checked studies link under half to unresolved V genes, and the rest is unexplained. This sample comprises some 70,000 clones, nearly 98% of them detected only once. Jointly, the top ten make up approximately 0.3% of the sample. Sample: T cells isolated from PBMCs. The receptors shown here come from a human donor in good health.

In this sample, this clone turned up once. The J gene is TRBJ2-5, the V gene TRBV9; a weak D match, TRBD2 (7 bases). CDR3 length: 15 amino acids. Germline loops: CDR1 SGDLS, CDR2 YYNGEE. Trimming cost V 3 bases and J 4 bases, with 16 bases left between them. For the CDR3, the DNA is TGTGCCAGCAGCGAGAGGGGGGGGCTAGTAGAGACCCAGTACTTC. It is translated as CASSERGGLVETQYF.

As for this clone: Germline and junction disagree at one end, which may indicate a read error. The chain employs TRBV7-7 and TRBJ2-7; 9 bases are shared with TRBD1. The CDR3 consists of 13 residues. Germline V gene lookup returns CDR1 SSHAT and CDR2 FNYEAQ (reference sequence). The CDR3 DNA follows: TGTGCTAGCAGCCCAGCGGGACAGGGCGAGCAGTACTTC. Translated: CASSPAGQGEQYF.

This chain links TRBV20-1 with TRBJ2-1; no reliable D call. This CDR3 comprises 11 residues. From germline, CDR1 is DFQATT and CDR2 SNEGSKA (reference sequence). V was pared by 3 bases and J by 5 bases, with 5 bases between. CDR3 amino acids: CSASGHNEQFF. CDR3 in DNA: TGCAGTGCTAGCGGTCACAATGAGCAGTTCTTC.

The chain is built from TRBV6-1 and TRBJ1-3; D ambiguous. This CDR3 spans 15 amino acids. The germline V and J ends were trimmed by 2 bases and 4 bases, with 12 bases remaining between them. Germline loops: CDR1 MNHNS, CDR2 SASEGT. As DNA, the CDR3 is TGTGCCAGCAGTGAAATGGGCAGACTAGGAAACACCATATATTTT. This codes for CASSEMGRLGNTIYF.

The rearrangement joins TRBV7-9 to TRBJ1-1; TRBD1 agrees at 7 bases. V shed 6 bases and J 5 bases; nucleotides not matched to a gene: 9. Germline values: CDR1 SEHNR, CDR2 FQNEAQ (reference sequence). The CDR3 has 14 residues. CDR3 bases: TGTGCCAGCAGACGACAGGGTGAGGGAACTGAAGCTTTCTTT. This gives the protein CASRRQGEGTEAFF.

The J gene is TRBJ2-7, the V gene TRBV7-6, with TRBD1 identical over 9 bases. V lost 1 base to trimming and J lost 7 bases; unmatched junction nucleotides: 23. This CDR3 comprises 20 residues. Per germline, CDR1 SGHVS and CDR2 FNYEAQ. CDR3 loop: CASSLGTGAPYYPLLYEQYF. The DNA for the CDR3 is TGTGCCAGCAGCTTAGGGACAGGGGCCCCATACTACCCTCTGTTGTATGAGCAGTACTTC.

The chain is built from TRBV2 and TRBJ2-1; tentative D call: TRBD2 (6 bases). The CDR3 is 14 amino acids. V was pared by 8 bases and J by 5 bases, with 16 bases between. The germline V gene encodes CDR1 SNHLY and CDR2 FYNNEI. The CDR3: CASGRSTGDNEQFF. For the CDR3, the DNA is TGTGCCAGCGGACGGTCGACGGGGGACAATGAGCAGTTCTTC. The complete variable domain, with remaining parts taken from reference TRBV2 and TRBJ2-1, reads EPEVTQTPSHQVTQMGQEVILRCVPISNHLYFYWYRQILGQKVEFLVSFYNNEISEKSEIFDDQFSVERPDGSNFTLKIRSTKLEDSAMYFCASGRSTGDNEQFFGPGTRLTVL.

CDR3 bases: TGTGCCAGCAGTGAAGGTAGACAGGGCTTCGGCTACACCTTC. Amino acid sequence: CASSEGRQGFGYTF. This chain connects TRBV6-1 to TRBJ1-2; 7 bases match TRBD1. There are 14 residues in the CDR3. Germline V gene lookup returns CDR1 MNHNS and CDR2 SASEGT. V trimming: 1 base; J trimming: 8 bases; junction bases outside the gene matches: 7.

V and J are TRBV29-1 and TRBJ1-4; weak D call: TRBD1 (6 bases). Trimming shortened V by 7 bases and J by 7 bases, and 16 bases separated the two germline ends. The CDR3 sequence is 13 residues long. Germline V lookup: CDR1 SQVTM, CDR2 ANQGSEA. The CDR3 sequence: CSAVGGGSEKLFF. The CDR3 coding sequence is TGCAGCGCCGTGGGAGGGGGTAGTGAAAAACTGTTTTTT. The complete variable domain, with remaining parts taken from reference TRBV29-1 and TRBJ1-4, reads SAVISQKPSRDICQRGTSLTIQCQVDSQVTMMFWYRQQPGQSLTLIATANQGSEATYESGFVIDKFPISRPNLTFSTLTVSNMSPEDSSIYLCSAVGGGSEKLFFGSGTQLSVL.

CDR3 region: CASSYSEAADGYTF. In nucleotides, the CDR3 is TGTGCCAGCAGTTACTCTGAGGCGGCTGATGGCTACACCTTC. The V and J genes are TRBV6-5 and TRBJ1-2; D gene unclear. The germline V gene has CDR1 MNHEY and CDR2 SVGAGI. Between the trimmed V and J ends, which lost 0 bases and 6 bases, there was a span of 11 bases. The CDR3 sequence is 14 residues long.